The rows below give T cell receptor beta chains drawn from one sample of a study of identical twins. MiXCR, applied by TCRdb to the 5' RACE reads, yields one record per CDR3 protein. The sample lists 1.5 million to 2 million distinct CDR3 sequences, about 30% seen once, with less than 0.35% in the top ten. Source material: cord blood. The receptor source for this set is a newborn girl in good health. Both conserved end residues are part of each CDR3. The order of the fields is V gene, clone size, J gene, D gene, CDR3 DNA, CDR3 protein. A D gene is named only where the DNA matches it firmly. Size tells how often a clone was seen (once, few, many) or the class of an expanded clone, and some rows leave it out.

V gene: TRBV15
clone size: NA
J gene: TRBJ1-2
D gene: NA
CDR3 DNA: TGTGCCACCACCCTCGGGGGGAACTATGGCTACACCTTC
CDR3 protein: CATTLGGNYGYTF

V gene: TRBV6-6
clone size: NA
J gene: TRBJ1-2
D gene: TRBD1
CDR3 DNA: TGTGCCAGCAGTTACTCGATAAGGGGGCAAGTTTACTATGGCTACACCTTC
CDR3 protein: CASSYSIRGQVYYGYTF

V gene: TRBV12-3/TRBV12-4
clone size: few
J gene: TRBJ2-5
D gene: TRBD1
CDR3 DNA: TGTGCCAGCAGTTTATGGCGGAATAGACAGGGACAGACCCAGTACTTC
CDR3 protein: CASSLWRNRQGQTQYF

V gene: TRBV3-1
clone size: NA
J gene: TRBJ2-1
D gene: NA
CDR3 DNA: TGTGCCAGCAGCCGGAGCGCGGACAATGAGCAGTTCTTC
CDR3 protein: CASSRSADNEQFF

V gene: TRBV3-1
clone size: few
J gene: TRBJ2-5
D gene: NA
CDR3 DNA: TGTGCCAGCAGCCAAGAGGCGCGGGAGACCCAGTACTTC
CDR3 protein: CASSQEARETQYF

V gene: TRBV27
clone size: NA
J gene: TRBJ1-1
D gene: NA
CDR3 DNA: TGTGCCAGCAGTTCCCTACAGGTACGGGCTGAAGCTTTCTTT
CDR3 protein: CASSSLQVRAEAFF

V gene: TRBV3-1
clone size: NA
J gene: TRBJ2-3
D gene: NA
CDR3 DNA: TGTGCCAGCAGCCAATCGTTCGGAGATACGCAGTATTTT
CDR3 protein: CASSQSFGDTQYF

V gene: TRBV2
clone size: NA
J gene: TRBJ2-5
D gene: NA
CDR3 DNA: TGTGCCAGCCTGTTTCTAGAGACCCAGTACTTC
CDR3 protein: CASLFLETQYF

V gene: TRBV29-1
clone size: many
J gene: TRBJ1-2
D gene: NA
CDR3 DNA: TGCAGCGTTTCTCCGGACAAGACTAACTATGGCTACACCTTC
CDR3 protein: CSVSPDKTNYGYTF

V gene: TRBV5-5
clone size: NA
J gene: TRBJ2-2
D gene: NA
CDR3 DNA: TGTGCCAGCAGCTTCCTCGGAACTGGGACCGGGGAGCTGTTTTTT
CDR3 protein: CASSFLGTGTGELFF

V gene: TRBV7-2
clone size: NA
J gene: TRBJ2-3
D gene: NA
CDR3 DNA: TGTGCCAGCAAAGCCCCGGACCACACAGATACGCAGTATTTT
CDR3 protein: CASKAPDHTDTQYF

V gene: TRBV15
clone size: NA
J gene: TRBJ1-5
D gene: NA
CDR3 DNA: TGTGCCACCAGCAGAGACCAGGGGATGGGTCAGCCCCAGCATTTT
CDR3 protein: CATSRDQGMGQPQHF

V gene: TRBV7-9
clone size: few
J gene: TRBJ1-1
D gene: NA
CDR3 DNA: TGTGCCAGCAGCTTAGCTCTGAGGGTTAGGACTGAAGCTTTCTTT
CDR3 protein: CASSLALRVRTEAFF

V gene: TRBV12-3/TRBV12-4
clone size: few
J gene: TRBJ2-1
D gene: TRBD2
CDR3 DNA: TGTGCCAGCAGTCAAAAACGGACTAGCGGGTACAATGAGCAGTTCTTC
CDR3 protein: CASSQKRTSGYNEQFF

V gene: TRBV29-1
clone size: many
J gene: TRBJ1-2
D gene: NA
CDR3 DNA: TGCAGCGCAATGGGGGCCGCGGAGGGACCTGGCTACACCTTC
CDR3 protein: CSAMGAAEGPGYTF

V gene: TRBV9
clone size: many
J gene: TRBJ2-5
D gene: NA
CDR3 DNA: TGTGCCAGCAGCGTAGGGCTGCAGGAGACCCAGTACTTC
CDR3 protein: CASSVGLQETQYF

V gene: TRBV5-1
clone size: NA
J gene: TRBJ2-3
D gene: TRBD2
CDR3 DNA: TGCGCCAGCAGCTTACATGGACTAGCGGACAGCACAGATACGCAGTATTTT
CDR3 protein: CASSLHGLADSTDTQYF

V gene: TRBV20-1
clone size: few
J gene: TRBJ1-1
D gene: NA
CDR3 DNA: TGCAGTGCTAGAGCTCCCACGGTGGTGGGGAATTCCGAAGCTTTCTTT
CDR3 protein: CSARAPTVVGNSEAFF

V gene: TRBV7-9
clone size: NA
J gene: TRBJ2-1
D gene: TRBD2
CDR3 DNA: TGTGCCAGCAGCGCATACTCGGGACTAGCCCGCACCTACGAGCAGTTCTTC
CDR3 protein: CASSAYSGLARTYEQFF

V gene: TRBV25-1
clone size: few
J gene: TRBJ2-5
D gene: TRBD2
CDR3 DNA: TGTGCCAGCAGTGAATATAACCTAGCGGGAGCCCCCCAAGAGACCCAGTACTTC
CDR3 protein: CASSEYNLAGAPQETQYF

V gene: TRBV28
clone size: NA
J gene: TRBJ1-2
D gene: TRBD1
CDR3 DNA: TGTGCCAGCAGTCCACACTTAGCCCGGACAGGGAGCTATGGCTACACCTTC
CDR3 protein: CASSPHLARTGSYGYTF

V gene: TRBV4-2
clone size: few
J gene: TRBJ2-7
D gene: NA
CDR3 DNA: TGTGCCAGCAGCCAAGATAGCACTTCGGGCTACGAGCAGTACTTC
CDR3 protein: CASSQDSTSGYEQYF

V gene: TRBV29-1
clone size: many
J gene: TRBJ2-1
D gene: TRBD2
CDR3 DNA: TGCAGCGTTGGGACTAGCGGGAGCTCCTACAATGAGCAGTTCTTC
CDR3 protein: CSVGTSGSSYNEQFF

V gene: TRBV28
clone size: NA
J gene: TRBJ2-1
D gene: TRBD2
CDR3 DNA: TGTGCCAGCAGTTTGGCGACTAGCGGTCACAATGAGCAGCTCTTC
CDR3 protein: CASSLATSGHNEQLF

V gene: TRBV7-2
clone size: few
J gene: TRBJ1-1
D gene: TRBD1
CDR3 DNA: TGTGCCAGCAGCTTGTACAGGGGGAGCTCTGAAGCTTTCTTT
CDR3 protein: CASSLYRGSSEAFF

V gene: TRBV29-1
clone size: NA
J gene: TRBJ1-2
D gene: NA
CDR3 DNA: TGCAGCGTTGGTGTCCGGGCCAACCATGGCTACACCTTC
CDR3 protein: CSVGVRANHGYTF

V gene: TRBV2
clone size: few
J gene: TRBJ1-6
D gene: NA
CDR3 DNA: TGTGCCAGCAGTGAAGGGACACCCAATTCACCCCTCCACTTT
CDR3 protein: CASSEGTPNSPLHF

V gene: TRBV14
clone size: few
J gene: TRBJ1-2
D gene: NA
CDR3 DNA: TGTGCCAGCAGCCCTCCCAGTGACAGTAACTATGGCTACACCTTC
CDR3 protein: CASSPPSDSNYGYTF

V gene: TRBV6-4
clone size: NA
J gene: TRBJ2-3
D gene: NA
CDR3 DNA: TGTGCCAGCCTTGGGACTGAAAGCACAGATACGCAGTATTTT
CDR3 protein: CASLGTESTDTQYF

V gene: TRBV12-3/TRBV12-4
clone size: NA
J gene: TRBJ2-5
D gene: NA
CDR3 DNA: TGTGCCAGCAGTTCCAGTATCGGCAATGAGCAGTACTTC
CDR3 protein: CASSSSIGNEQYF

V gene: TRBV4-2
clone size: many
J gene: TRBJ2-3
D gene: TRBD2
CDR3 DNA: TGTGCCAGCAGCCAAGGAGGACTAGCGGGAGGTACAGATACGCAGTATTTT
CDR3 protein: CASSQGGLAGGTDTQYF

V gene: TRBV19
clone size: NA
J gene: TRBJ2-7
D gene: TRBD2
CDR3 DNA: TGTGCCAGTAGTGCCCTACTAGCGGGGGTATACGAGCAGTACTTC
CDR3 protein: CASSALLAGVYEQYF

V gene: TRBV5-8
clone size: once
J gene: TRBJ1-5
D gene: NA
CDR3 DNA: TGTGCCAGCAGCTTGGAAAGGGTAGGAAGCAATCAGCCCCAGCATTTT
CDR3 protein: CASSLERVGSNQPQHF

V gene: TRBV2
clone size: NA
J gene: TRBJ1-2
D gene: NA
CDR3 DNA: TGTGCCAGCGTGTACTATGGCTACACCTTC
CDR3 protein: CASVYYGYTF

V gene: TRBV3-1
clone size: few
J gene: TRBJ2-6
D gene: NA
CDR3 DNA: TGTGCCAGCAGCCAAGATTCGAGGACGTCTGGGGCCAACGTCCTGACTTTC
CDR3 protein: CASSQDSRTSGANVLTF

V gene: TRBV4-2
clone size: NA
J gene: TRBJ2-3
D gene: TRBD2
CDR3 DNA: TGTGCCTGCAGCCAAAACCGGGGGGGCCGCACAGATACGCAGTATTTT
CDR3 protein: CACSQNRGGRTDTQYF

V gene: TRBV19
clone size: NA
J gene: TRBJ2-7
D gene: TRBD1
CDR3 DNA: TGTGCCAGTAGTATAACAGGGGGAATACCCTACGAGCAGTACTTC
CDR3 protein: CASSITGGIPYEQYF

V gene: TRBV12-3/TRBV12-4
clone size: many
J gene: TRBJ2-1
D gene: NA
CDR3 DNA: TGTGCCAGCAGCTTATGGGCTAGTACCCCCGACAATGAGCAGTTCTTC
CDR3 protein: CASSLWASTPDNEQFF

V gene: TRBV11-2
clone size: many
J gene: TRBJ1-2
D gene: NA
CDR3 DNA: TGCGCCAGCAGTATGACAGCTAACTATGGCTACACCTTC
CDR3 protein: CASSMTANYGYTF

V gene: TRBV7-2
clone size: NA
J gene: TRBJ2-1
D gene: TRBD1
CDR3 DNA: TGTGCCAGCAGCTTAGCCGGGACAGTCGACAATGAGCAGTTCTTC
CDR3 protein: CASSLAGTVDNEQFF

V gene: TRBV20-1
clone size: NA
J gene: TRBJ2-5
D gene: TRBD2
CDR3 DNA: TGCAGTGCTAGAGATCTAGCGGGAGGGCCGACCCAGTACTTC
CDR3 protein: CSARDLAGGPTQYF

V gene: TRBV19
clone size: NA
J gene: TRBJ2-7
D gene: NA
CDR3 DNA: TGTGCCAGTAGCGTTTACGGCGGTCGGTACGAGCAGTACTTC
CDR3 protein: CASSVYGGRYEQYF

V gene: TRBV10-3
clone size: few
J gene: TRBJ2-7
D gene: TRBD1
CDR3 DNA: TGTGCCATCAGTCCCGCCGGGACAGGCGGTCATGAGCAGTACTTC
CDR3 protein: CAISPAGTGGHEQYF

V gene: TRBV4-2
clone size: NA
J gene: TRBJ2-3
D gene: TRBD2
CDR3 DNA: TGTGCCAGCAGCCGCCTCGCGGGGGGGCCGGCAGATACGCAGTATTTT
CDR3 protein: CASSRLAGGPADTQYF